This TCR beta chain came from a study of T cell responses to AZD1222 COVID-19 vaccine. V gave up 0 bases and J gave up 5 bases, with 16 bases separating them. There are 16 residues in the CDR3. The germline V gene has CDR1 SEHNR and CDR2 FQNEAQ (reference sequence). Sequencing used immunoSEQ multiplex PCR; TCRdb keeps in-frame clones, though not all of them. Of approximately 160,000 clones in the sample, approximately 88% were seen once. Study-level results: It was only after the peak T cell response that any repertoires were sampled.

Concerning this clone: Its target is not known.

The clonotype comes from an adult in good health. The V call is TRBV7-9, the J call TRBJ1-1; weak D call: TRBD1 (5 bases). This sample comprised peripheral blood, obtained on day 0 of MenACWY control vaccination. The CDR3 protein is CASSLAPSGLVTEAFF. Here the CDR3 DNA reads TGTGCCAGCAGCTTAGCGCCGTCGGGACTTGTTACTGAAGCTTTCTTT. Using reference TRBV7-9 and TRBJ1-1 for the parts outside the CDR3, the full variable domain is DTGVSQNPRHKITKRGQNVTFRCDPISEHNRLYWYRQTLGQGPEFLTYFQNEAQLEKSRLLSDRFSAERPKGSFSTLEIQRTEQGDSAMYLCASSLAPSGLVTEAFFGQGTRLTVV.